These 30 T cell receptor beta chains originate from one sample sequenced in a study of shared clonotypes between healthy human individuals. The assay was immunoSEQ multiplex PCR, and TCRdb's table has in-frame clones only and misses some. The top ten hold roughly 1.2% of the sample, which has approximately 1,500,000 clones, 96% seen once. The sequenced sample was naive CD4+ T cells sorted from blood. Described subset: CD45RA+ positively selected. Receptors were obtained from a man under 40 in good health.

J is TRBJ2-4 and V is TRBV18, with TRBD2 matching 7 bases. CDR3 length: 14 residues. The V gene end was trimmed by 0 bases and the J gene end by 7 bases; junction bases not matched to a gene: 3. From germline, CDR1 is KGHSH and CDR2 LQKENI. The CDR3 loop reads CASSPPREGNIQYF. The CDR3, as DNA: TGTGCCAGCTCACCACCGAGGGAGGGGAACATTCAGTACTTC.

Notes on this clone: The same CDR3 also results from other DNA sequences found in this sample. The chain carries TRBV2 and TRBJ2-6, with D unresolved. Trimming removed 5 bases from V and 0 bases from J, with 2 bases in between. Germline CDR1 reads SNHLY; CDR2 reads FYNNEI. The CDR3 runs 13 residues. CDR3 region: CASSPSGANVLTF. DNA of the CDR3: TGTGCCAGCAGTCCCTCTGGGGCCAACGTCCTGACTTTC.

The chain carries TRBV28 and TRBJ2-7; D unclear. V shed 2 bases and J shed 5 bases, with 22 bases lying between them. CDR1 is MDHEN and CDR2 is SYDVKM in the germline V gene. This CDR3 region has 17 residues. The CDR3 sequence: CASSLVAPARFYDEQYF. The CDR3 DNA sequence: TGTGCCAGCAGTTTAGTTGCTCCGGCCAGGTTTTATGACGAGCAGTACTTC.

The chain couples TRBV29-1 to TRBJ2-6; D uncertain. There are 14 residues in the CDR3. Trimming took off 7 bases at V and 0 bases at J, with 10 bases between the two ends. CDR1 is SQVTM and CDR2 is ANQGSEA in the germline V gene. The CDR3 DNA is TGCAGCGCCGCGCGGATCTCTGGGGCCAACGTCCTGACTTTC. Translating gives CSAARISGANVLTF.

The gene calls are TRBV30 and TRBJ2-1; D perhaps matches TRBD1 (7 bases). In germline, CDR1 is GTSNPN, CDR2 SVGIG (reference sequence). Trimming took 0 bases from V and 12 from J, leaving 15 bases between them. This CDR3 has 13 amino acids. For the CDR3, the DNA is TGTGCCTGGAGTGTAGTAGGAGGGGGCTGGCAGTTCTTC. Translated, it gives CAWSVVGGGWQFF.

The rearrangement uses TRBV7-8 and TRBJ2-7, with 7 bases fitting TRBD2. CDR3 size: 17 residues. The germline V gene has CDR1 SGHVS and CDR2 FQNEAQ. J lost 0 bases, V lost 1 base, and 9 bases had no gene match. CDR3 sequence: CASSLEILAESSYEQYF. DNA for the CDR3: TGTGCCAGCAGCTTAGAGATCCTAGCGGAGAGCTCCTACGAGCAGTACTTC.

The V and J genes are TRBV14 and TRBJ1-2; D is undetermined. This CDR3 has 14 amino acids. Germline V lookup: CDR1 SGHDN, CDR2 FVKESK. Trimming pared 0 bases from V and 2 bases from J, leaving 7 bases between. The chain's CDR3 is CASSQETENYGYTF. CDR3 coding DNA: TGTGCCAGCAGCCAAGAGACCGAGAACTATGGCTACACCTTC.

The chain carries TRBV5-4 and TRBJ2-2, with unresolved D. The ends were cut back, 1 base at V and 1 base at J, with 5 bases in the middle. Germline V gene sequence: CDR1 SGHNT, CDR2 YYREEE (reference sequence). The CDR3 is 14 residues long. The CDR3 DNA follows: TGTGCCAGCAGCTTGCCCGGGAACACCGGGGAGCTGTTTTTT. Its translation: CASSLPGNTGELFF.

V is TRBV10-3 and J is TRBJ2-3, with TRBD2 as a possible D gene (6 bases). CDR3 length equals 13 residues. The V gene lost 8 bases and the J gene lost 1 base, with 10 bases spanning the gap. Germline CDR1 ENHRY, CDR2 SYGVKD. CDR3 sequence reads: CAIGRPGTDTQYF. The CDR3 nucleotides read TGTGCCATCGGGAGGCCGGGCACAGATACGCAGTATTTT.

The chain is built from TRBV5-4 and TRBJ2-2; TRBD1 matches at 7 bases. After removal of 2 bases from V and 5 bases from J, the junction contained 9 bases not matched to a gene. The CDR3 is 16 residues long. CDR1 is SGHNT, CDR2 YYREEE, per germline (reference sequence). CDR3 nucleotides: TGTGCCAGCAGCTTAGGACGGGACAGAACGACCGGGGAGCTGTTTTTT. Protein: CASSLGRDRTTGELFF.

CDR3 in DNA: TGCGCCAGCAGCCAAGATGTCCCGGGACAGCCTGAAAAACTGTTTTTT. It translates to CASSQDVPGQPEKLFF. The rearrangement links TRBV4-3 to TRBJ1-4; 7 bases are a match to TRBD1. The CDR3 covers 16 residues. Trimming cost V 0 bases and J 7 bases; bases outside gene matches: 8. Germline CDR1 is LGHNA and CDR2 is YSLEER.

The chain employs TRBV2 and TRBJ2-1; 11 bases match TRBD2. The V segment lost 4 bases and the J segment 9 bases; nucleotides outside the gene matches: 5. The CDR3 totals 14 residues. Per germline, CDR1 SNHLY and CDR2 FYNNEI. CDR3 residues: CASSAELAGVEQFF. The CDR3 DNA is TGTGCCAGCAGTGCGGAACTAGCGGGAGTTGAGCAGTTCTTC.

V gene TRBV5-1 combines with J gene TRBJ2-4; D not certain. CDR1 and CDR2 from the germline V gene are SGHRS and YFSETQ. V was cut by 5 bases and J by 0 bases, with 12 bases left in between. There are 15 residues in the CDR3. The CDR3 sequence is CASSEGLLAKNIQYF. The DNA for the CDR3 is TGCGCCAGCAGTGAAGGGCTGCTAGCCAAAAACATTCAGTACTTC.

The J gene is TRBJ1-1, the V gene TRBV5-1, with no clear D. CDR3 size: 15 residues. CDR1 and CDR2 (germline): SGHRS, YFSETQ. V lost 1 base and J 3 bases, leaving 13 bases between the germline ends. The CDR3 DNA reads as TGCGCCAGCAGCTTGACAGTTCTCAGAGACACTGAAGCTTTCTTT. Encoded protein: CASSLTVLRDTEAFF.

V usage is TRBV7-9 and J usage is TRBJ2-3; D not certain. Germline values: CDR1 SEHNR, CDR2 FQNEAQ (reference sequence). Trimming stripped 2 bases from V and 6 bases from J, with 12 bases between. The CDR3 has 14 amino acids. CDR3 residues: CASSLPPGRDTQYF. The DNA for the CDR3 is TGTGCCAGCAGCTTACCCCCCGGGCGGGATACGCAGTATTTT.

The chain couples TRBV2 to TRBJ1-4; D gene uncertain. This CDR3 contains 15 residues. Germline V gene sequence: CDR1 SNHLY, CDR2 FYNNEI. V lost 2 bases and J 7 bases, leaving 14 bases between the germline ends. CDR3 protein: CASSELAEDPEKLFF. CDR3 coding DNA: TGTGCCAGCAGTGAACTAGCCGAAGACCCTGAAAAACTGTTTTTT.

The rearrangement uses TRBV11-2 and TRBJ2-7; 10 bases line up with TRBD2. The V gene's germline CDR1 is SGHAT and CDR2 FQNNGV. The junction had 14 bases not matched to a gene; V was cut back by 1 base and J by 5 bases. This CDR3 region has 18 residues. DNA of the CDR3: TGTGCCAGCAGCTTAGGAATCCTACTAGCGGGGCCTCCCGACGAGCAGTACTTC. Its protein product is CASSLGILLAGPPDEQYF.

The rearrangement joins TRBV15 to TRBJ2-2, with D unresolved. V gave up 0 bases and J gave up 5 bases, with 1 base separating them. The germline V gene encodes CDR1 LNHNV and CDR2 YYDKDF (reference sequence). This CDR3 has 12 amino acids. The CDR3 DNA reads TGTGCCACCAGCAGAGAGACCGGGGAGCTGTTTTTT. This gives the protein CATSRETGELFF.

The chain combines TRBV5-6 with TRBJ2-7; 10 bases align to TRBD2. Per germline, CDR1 SGHDT and CDR2 YYEEEE. With 6 bases clipped from V and 3 bases from J, the junction kept 12 bases outside the gene matches. There are 16 residues in the CDR3. Written as DNA, the CDR3 is TGTGCCAGCACTACCCCGGGGGCTAGCGGGAGCTACGAGCAGTACTTC. Its protein product is CASTTPGASGSYEQYF. Using reference TRBV5-6 and TRBJ2-7 for the parts outside the CDR3, the full variable domain is DAGVTQSPTHLIKTRGQQVTLRCSPKSGHDTVSWYQQALGQGPQFIFQYYEEEERQRGNFPDRFSGHQFPNYSSELNVNALLLGDSALYLCASTTPGASGSYEQYFGPGTRLTVT.

The V and J genes are TRBV9 and TRBJ2-1, with TRBD2 identical over 10 bases. CDR3 length equals 18 residues. Germline lookup yields CDR1 SGDLS and CDR2 YYNGEE. The J segment lost 2 bases and the V segment lost 4 bases, leaving 12 bases of the junction unmatched. The CDR3, as DNA: TGTGCCAGCAGCCGGGACGCGGCTAGCGGGAGTCCCTACAATGAGCAGTTCTTC. Translation gives CASSRDAASGSPYNEQFF.

The rearrangement joins TRBV7-9 to TRBJ1-1; TRBD1 is a possible D gene (6 bases). V was pared by 4 bases and J by 11 bases, with 20 bases between. The CDR3 sequence is 14 residues long. Per germline, CDR1 SEHNR and CDR2 FQNEAQ (reference sequence). This chain's CDR3 is CASSSPGAVVVAFF. The CDR3 nucleotides are TGTGCCAGCAGCTCTCCGGGGGCCGTCGTTGTCGCTTTCTTT. Full variable domain (missing parts from reference TRBV7-9 and TRBJ1-1): DTGVSQNPRHKITKRGQNVTFRCDPISEHNRLYWYRQTLGQGPEFLTYFQNEAQLEKSRLLSDRFSAERPKGSFSTLEIQRTEQGDSAMYLCASSSPGAVVVAFFGQGTRLTVV.

Worth noting for this clone: At the DNA level, this CDR3 is encoded by other sequences in the same sample as well. V usage is TRBV5-1 and J usage is TRBJ2-7; the D gene could be TRBD1 or TRBD2 (6 bases each). The ends were cut back, 0 bases at V and 6 bases at J, with 13 bases in the middle. CDR1 is SGHRS, CDR2 YFSETQ, per germline. The CDR3 spans 14 residues. CDR3 DNA sequence: TGCGCCAGCAGCTTGGTGGGGGGCGCGTCCGAGCAGTACTTC. Translated: CASSLVGGASEQYF. Supplemented by reference TRBV5-1 and TRBJ2-7, the full variable domain reads KAGVTQTPRYLIKTRGQQVTLSCSPISGHRSVSWYQQTPGQGLQFLFEYFSETQRNKGNFPGRFSGRQFSNSRSEMNVSTLELGDSALYLCASSLVGGASEQYFGPGTRLTVT.

This clone has a single count. CDR3: CAWSVSNYGYTF. CDR3 nucleotide sequence: TGTGCCTGGAGTGTATCCAACTATGGCTACACCTTC. V is TRBV30 and J is TRBJ1-2; D unclear. Trimming stripped 0 bases from V and 2 bases from J, with 4 bases between. The CDR3 length is 12 residues. Germline-derived CDR1 and CDR2 are GTSNPN and SVGIG (reference sequence).

This clone was seen once. The chain carries TRBV29-1 and TRBJ2-1; no definite D call. Trimming removed 6 bases at V and 0 bases at J, with 15 bases between. The germline gives CDR1 SQVTM, CDR2 ANQGSEA. The CDR3 covers 15 residues. The CDR3 bases are TGCAGCGTGGGCCCTGGATCGAGCTCCTACAATGAGCAGTTCTTC. Its translation is CSVGPGSSSYNEQFF.

The gene calls are TRBV9 and TRBJ2-1; TRBD2 is a possible D gene (5 bases). The CDR3 covers 14 residues. CDR1 is SGDLS, CDR2 YYNGEE, per germline. V shed 1 base and J shed 2 bases, with 7 bases lying between them. The CDR3 region is CASSVRETYNEQFF. CDR3 bases: TGTGCCAGCAGCGTAAGGGAGACCTACAATGAGCAGTTCTTC.

This clone was seen only once. The rearrangement links TRBV5-6 to TRBJ2-3; D gene unclear. The V gene lost 3 bases and the J gene lost 1 base, with 9 bases spanning the gap. CDR1 is SGHDT and CDR2 is YYEEEE in the germline V gene. The CDR3 has 14 residues. The CDR3 DNA is TGTGCCAGCAGCTCAGGTCGCGGCACAGATACGCAGTATTTT. Residues: CASSSGRGTDTQYF. Full variable domain (outside the CDR3, taken from reference TRBV5-6 and TRBJ2-3): DAGVTQSPTHLIKTRGQQVTLRCSPKSGHDTVSWYQQALGQGPQFIFQYYEEEERQRGNFPDRFSGHQFPNYSSELNVNALLLGDSALYLCASSSGRGTDTQYFGPGTRLTVL.

This sequence joins TRBV6-1 and TRBJ2-1; the D gene is possibly TRBD2 (6 bases). Germline V CDR1 and CDR2: MNHNS, SASEGT. CDR3 length: 13 amino acids. For the CDR3, the DNA is TGTGCAGCTCAACCTTTTGGGGGAGGTGAGCAGTTCTTC. Protein product: CAAQPFGGGEQFF.

The chain uses TRBV5-1 and TRBJ2-1; D unresolved. Deletions cut 4 bases from V and 6 bases from J, with 17 bases between. The CDR3 length is 15 residues. CDR1 and CDR2 (germline): SGHRS, YFSETQ. CDR3 bases: TGCGCCAGCAGCGCCGACATAGGTAGGGTCAATGAGCAGTTCTTC. This gives the protein CASSADIGRVNEQFF.

V usage is TRBV10-2 and J usage is TRBJ2-7; possible D gene TRBD2, 5 bases. Germline loops: CDR1 WSHSY, CDR2 SAAADI. The CDR3 covers 14 residues. V was trimmed by 4 bases and J by 3 bases, leaving 13 bases between them. Here the CDR3 DNA reads TGCGCCAGCAGTGGGAGCGGAATCCTCTACGAGCAGTACTTC. Its protein is CASSGSGILYEQYF.

The rearrangement uses TRBV28 and TRBJ1-2; no definite D call. Germline CDR1 MDHEN, CDR2 SYDVKM. Trimming cost V 4 bases and J 4 bases, with 16 bases left between them. The CDR3 has 15 amino acids. CDR3 DNA sequence: TGTGCCAGCAGTTGGCGTGGCCCAGGTCCCTATGGCTACACCTTC. Residues: CASSWRGPGPYGYTF.